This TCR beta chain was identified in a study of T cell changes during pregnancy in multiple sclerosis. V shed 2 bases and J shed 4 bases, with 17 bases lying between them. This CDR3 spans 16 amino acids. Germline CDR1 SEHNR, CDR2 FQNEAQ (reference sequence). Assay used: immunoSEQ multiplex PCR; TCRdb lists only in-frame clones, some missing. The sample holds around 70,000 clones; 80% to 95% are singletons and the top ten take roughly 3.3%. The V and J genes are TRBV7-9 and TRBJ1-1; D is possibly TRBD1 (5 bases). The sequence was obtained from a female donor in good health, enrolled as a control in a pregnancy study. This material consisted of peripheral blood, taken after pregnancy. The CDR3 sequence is CASSLKATARSTEAFF. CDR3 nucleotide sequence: TGTGCCAGCAGCTTAAAGGCGACAGCCCGTTCCACTGAAGCTTTCTTT.